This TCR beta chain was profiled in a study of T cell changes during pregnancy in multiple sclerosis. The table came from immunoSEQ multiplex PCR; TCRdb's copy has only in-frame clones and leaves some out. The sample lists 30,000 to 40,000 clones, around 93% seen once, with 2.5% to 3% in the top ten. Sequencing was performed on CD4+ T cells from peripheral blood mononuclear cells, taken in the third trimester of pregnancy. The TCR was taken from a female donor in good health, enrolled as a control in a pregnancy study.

CDR3 amino acids: CASSDEGFDETQYF. The CDR3 bases are TGTGCCAGTAGTGATGAGGGATTCGACGAGACCCAGTACTTC. V usage is TRBV19 and J usage is TRBJ2-5; maybe TRBD2 (5 bases). V was pared by 5 bases and J by 5 bases, with 15 bases between. The CDR3 totals 14 residues. Germline-derived CDR1 and CDR2 are LNHDA and SQIVND (reference sequence). The complete variable domain, with remaining parts taken from reference TRBV19 and TRBJ2-5, reads DGGITQSPKYLFRKEGQNVTLSCEQNLNHDAMYWYRQDPGQGLRLIYYSQIVNDFQKGDIAEGYSVSREKKESFPLTVTSAQKNPTAFYLCASSDEGFDETQYFGPGTRLLVL.